This T cell receptor (beta chain) was recorded in a study of PD-1 blockade in classical Hodgkin lymphoma. Clones were sequenced by immunoSEQ multiplex PCR, and TCRdb holds only the in-frame ones, with some missing. The sample comprises tens of thousands of clones, 60% to 85% of which are singletons, and about 18% rests with the top ten. Brentuximab vedotin exposure varied, and every patient relapsed after autologous stem cell transplantation. Germline V lookup: CDR1 MNHEY, CDR2 SVGAGI. The germline V and J ends were trimmed by 0 bases and 5 bases, with 13 bases remaining between them. The CDR3 extends over 15 amino acids.

Specimen: peripheral blood mononuclear cells (PBMCs), collected before the second cycle of nivolumab. This sequence was found in a human donor with classical Hodgkin lymphoma. The chain couples TRBV6-5 to TRBJ2-5; a possible D gene is TRBD1 (5 bases). CDR3 sequence (DNA): TGTGCCAGCAGTTACTCGGGGCCCCTAGGGGAGACCCAGTACTTC. Residues: CASSYSGPLGETQYF.